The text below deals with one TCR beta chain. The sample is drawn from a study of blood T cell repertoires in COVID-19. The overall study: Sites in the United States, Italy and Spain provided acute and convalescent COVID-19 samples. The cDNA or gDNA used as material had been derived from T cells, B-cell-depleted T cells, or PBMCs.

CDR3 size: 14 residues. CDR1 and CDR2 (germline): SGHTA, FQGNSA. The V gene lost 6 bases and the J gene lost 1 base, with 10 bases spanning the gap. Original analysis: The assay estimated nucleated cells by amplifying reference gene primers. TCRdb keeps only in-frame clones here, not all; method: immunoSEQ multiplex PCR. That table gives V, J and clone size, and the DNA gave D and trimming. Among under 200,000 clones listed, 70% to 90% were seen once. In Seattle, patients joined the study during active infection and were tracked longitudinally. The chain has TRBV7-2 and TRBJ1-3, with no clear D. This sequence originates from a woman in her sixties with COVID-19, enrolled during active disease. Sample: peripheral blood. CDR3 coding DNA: TGTGCCAGCAGGCCGACATTTTCTGGAAACACCATATATTTT. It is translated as CASRPTFSGNTIYF.